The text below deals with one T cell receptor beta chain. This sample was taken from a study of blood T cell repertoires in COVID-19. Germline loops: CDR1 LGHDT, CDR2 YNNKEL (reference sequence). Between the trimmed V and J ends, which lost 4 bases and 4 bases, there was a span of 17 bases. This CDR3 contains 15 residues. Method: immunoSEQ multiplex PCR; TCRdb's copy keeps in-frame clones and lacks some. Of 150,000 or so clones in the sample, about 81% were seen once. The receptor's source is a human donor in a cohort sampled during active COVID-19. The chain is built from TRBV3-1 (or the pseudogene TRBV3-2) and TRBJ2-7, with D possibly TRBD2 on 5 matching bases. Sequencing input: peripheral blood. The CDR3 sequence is CASSPRLTREYEQYF. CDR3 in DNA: TGTGCCAGCAGCCCTAGGCTCACTAGAGAATACGAGCAGTACTTC.